This TCR beta chain comes out of a study of T cell changes during pregnancy in multiple sclerosis. Clones were sequenced by immunoSEQ multiplex PCR, and TCRdb holds only the in-frame ones, with some missing. Of about 40,000 clones listed, 85% to 95% are singletons. CDR1 SGHTA and CDR2 FQGNSA come from the germline V gene. Trimming took 1 base from V and 9 from J, leaving 20 bases between them. There are 16 residues in the CDR3. The source material was CD8+ T cells from peripheral blood mononuclear cells, sampled in the third trimester of pregnancy. The sequence derives from a female donor with multiple sclerosis, enrolled in a pregnancy study. This chain joins TRBV7-2 and TRBJ2-3, with TRBD2 as a possible D gene (5 bases). Here the CDR3 reads CASSLGAALGGLTQYF. In DNA form, the CDR3 reads TGTGCCAGCAGCTTAGGTGCGGCACTAGGCGGGTTGACGCAGTATTTT.